Sequencing of this TCR beta chain was carried out in a study of shared clonotypes between healthy human individuals. Looking at the study overall: The cohort had a couple of women and three men, ages 18 to 49.

Libraries were prepared by immunoSEQ multiplex PCR; TCRdb keeps only in-frame clonotypes and omits some of them. Among 1.4 million to 1.5 million clones, around 95% were seen once, and the ten largest hold roughly 1.2%. Study-wide points: Since donors were few, the genetic and exposure-history diversity represented was limited. At large depth, rarefaction still showed sorted-subset sequencing to be incomplete.

It was into CD45RA+ naive and CD45RA-negative memory subsets that the CD4+ cells were split. The CDR3 totals 15 residues. V lost 6 bases and J 2 bases, leaving 17 bases between the germline ends. Germline CDR1 MDHEN, CDR2 SYDVKM. As for this clone: Its antigen is unknown.

This chain uses TRBV28 with TRBJ2-7; D unclear. This sequence originates from a man aged 25-45 years in good health. Sequencing was done on a sample of naive CD4+ T cells sorted from blood. As for subset: CD45RA+ positively selected. The CDR3 nucleotides read TGTGCCAGCAGCTTCCCAGTACCGGACCCCTACGAGCAGTACTTC. Protein sequence: CASSFPVPDPYEQYF.